This record looks at one T cell receptor (beta chain) sequence and its context. Germline lookup yields CDR1 KGHDR and CDR2 SFDVKD. V was shortened by 7 bases and J by 1 base, with 6 bases between the two germline ends. The length of the CDR3 is 12 residues. This sample is part of a study of control samples from healthy donors and cancer patients. Only in-frame clones appear in the TCRdb table, and some are missing; sequencing was by immunoSEQ multiplex PCR. The repertoire has about 51,000 clones, 80% of them found once; the top ten carry roughly a tenth. Sequencing was carried out using blood. The J gene is TRBJ1-1, the V gene TRBV24-1; D unclear. This receptor was obtained from a man aged 65-85 years in good health. CDR3 residues: CATRARNTEAFF. Written as DNA, the CDR3 is TGTGCCACCAGGGCTCGGAACACTGAAGCTTTCTTT.